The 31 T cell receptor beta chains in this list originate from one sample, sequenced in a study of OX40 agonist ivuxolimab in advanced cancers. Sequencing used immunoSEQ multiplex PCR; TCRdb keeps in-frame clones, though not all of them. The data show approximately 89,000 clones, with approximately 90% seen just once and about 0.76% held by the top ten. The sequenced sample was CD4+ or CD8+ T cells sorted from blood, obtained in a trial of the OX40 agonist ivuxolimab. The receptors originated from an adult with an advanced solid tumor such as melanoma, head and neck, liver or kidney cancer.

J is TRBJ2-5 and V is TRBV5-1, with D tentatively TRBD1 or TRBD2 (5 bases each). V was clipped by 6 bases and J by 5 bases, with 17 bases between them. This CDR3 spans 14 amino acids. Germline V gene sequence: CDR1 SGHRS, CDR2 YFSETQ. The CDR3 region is CASTEKGPGETQYF. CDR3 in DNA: TGCGCCAGCACTGAGAAGGGACCTGGGGAGACCCAGTACTTC.

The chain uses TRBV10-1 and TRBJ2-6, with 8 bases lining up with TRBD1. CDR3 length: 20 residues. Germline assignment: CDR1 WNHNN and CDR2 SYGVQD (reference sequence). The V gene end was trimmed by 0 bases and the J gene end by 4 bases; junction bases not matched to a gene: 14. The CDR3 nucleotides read TGCGCCAGCAGTGAGTCGATGACAGGGGAAAAAGGGGCCGGGGCCAACGTCCTGACTTTC. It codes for CASSESMTGEKGAGANVLTF.

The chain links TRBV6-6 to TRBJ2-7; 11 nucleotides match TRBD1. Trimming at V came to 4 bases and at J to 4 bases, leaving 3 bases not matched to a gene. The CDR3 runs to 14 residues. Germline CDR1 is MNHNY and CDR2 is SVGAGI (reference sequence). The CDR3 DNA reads TGTGCCAGCAGTTCCCGGGACAGGGGGTACGAGCAGTACTTC. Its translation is CASSSRDRGYEQYF.

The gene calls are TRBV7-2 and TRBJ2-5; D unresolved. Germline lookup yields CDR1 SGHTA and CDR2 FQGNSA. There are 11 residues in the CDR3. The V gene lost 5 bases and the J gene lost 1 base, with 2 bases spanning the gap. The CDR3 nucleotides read TGTGCCAGCAGCATCCAAGAGACCCAGTACTTC. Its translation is CASSIQETQYF.

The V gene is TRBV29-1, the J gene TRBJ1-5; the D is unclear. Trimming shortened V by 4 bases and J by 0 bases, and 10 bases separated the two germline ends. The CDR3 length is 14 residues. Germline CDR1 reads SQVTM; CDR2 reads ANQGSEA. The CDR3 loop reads CSVVSGNSNQPQHF. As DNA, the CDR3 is TGCAGCGTTGTATCCGGAAATAGCAATCAGCCCCAGCATTTT.

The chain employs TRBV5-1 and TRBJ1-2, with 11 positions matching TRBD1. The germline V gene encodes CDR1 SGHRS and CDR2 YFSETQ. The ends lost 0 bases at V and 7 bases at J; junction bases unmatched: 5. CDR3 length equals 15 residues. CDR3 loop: CASSLAGQGAGGYTF. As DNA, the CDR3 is TGCGCCAGCAGCTTGGCCGGACAGGGGGCAGGTGGCTACACCTTC.

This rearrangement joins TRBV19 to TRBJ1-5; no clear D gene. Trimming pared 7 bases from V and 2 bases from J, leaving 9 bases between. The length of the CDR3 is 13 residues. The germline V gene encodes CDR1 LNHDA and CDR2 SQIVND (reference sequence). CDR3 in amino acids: CASTGWGNQPQHF. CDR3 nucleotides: TGTGCCAGTACAGGTTGGGGCAATCAGCCCCAGCATTTT.

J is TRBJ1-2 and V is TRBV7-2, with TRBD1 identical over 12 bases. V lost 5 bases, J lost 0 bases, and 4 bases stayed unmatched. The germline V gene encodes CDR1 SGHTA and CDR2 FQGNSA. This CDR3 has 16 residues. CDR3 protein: CASSRDRGRTNYGYTF. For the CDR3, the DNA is TGTGCCAGCAGCCGGGACAGGGGGCGGACTAACTATGGCTACACCTTC.

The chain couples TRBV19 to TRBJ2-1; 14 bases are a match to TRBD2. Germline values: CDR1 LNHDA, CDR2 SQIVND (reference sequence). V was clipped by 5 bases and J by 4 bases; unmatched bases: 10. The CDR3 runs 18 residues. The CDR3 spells CASSLGLAGGLVYNEQFF. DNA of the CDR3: TGTGCCAGTAGTCTCGGACTAGCGGGGGGACTAGTGTACAATGAGCAGTTCTTC.

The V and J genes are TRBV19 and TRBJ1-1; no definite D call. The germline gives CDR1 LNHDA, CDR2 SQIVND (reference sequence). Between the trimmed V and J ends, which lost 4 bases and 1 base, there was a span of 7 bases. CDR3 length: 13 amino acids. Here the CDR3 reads CASSTGSNTEAFF. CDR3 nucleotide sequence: TGTGCCAGTAGTACGGGATCGAACACTGAAGCTTTCTTT.

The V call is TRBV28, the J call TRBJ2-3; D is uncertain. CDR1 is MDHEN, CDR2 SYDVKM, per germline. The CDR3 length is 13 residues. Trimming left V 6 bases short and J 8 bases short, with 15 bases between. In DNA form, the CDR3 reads TGTGCCAGCAGGGGTGACTTGTCCCCTACGCAGTATTTT. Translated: CASRGDLSPTQYF.

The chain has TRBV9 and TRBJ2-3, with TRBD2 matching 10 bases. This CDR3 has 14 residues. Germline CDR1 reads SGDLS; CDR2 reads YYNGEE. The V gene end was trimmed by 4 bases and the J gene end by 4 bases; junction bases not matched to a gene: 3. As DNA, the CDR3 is TGTGCCAGCAGCTCTACTAGCGGGGCAGATACGCAGTATTTT. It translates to CASSSTSGADTQYF.

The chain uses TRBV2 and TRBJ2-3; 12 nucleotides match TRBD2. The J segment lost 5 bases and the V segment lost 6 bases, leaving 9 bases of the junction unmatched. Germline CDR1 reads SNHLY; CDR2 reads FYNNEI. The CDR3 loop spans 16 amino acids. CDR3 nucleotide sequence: TGTGCCAGCAGCGCTAGCGGGGGGGCTTGGGGAGATACGCAGTATTTT. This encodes CASSASGGAWGDTQYF.

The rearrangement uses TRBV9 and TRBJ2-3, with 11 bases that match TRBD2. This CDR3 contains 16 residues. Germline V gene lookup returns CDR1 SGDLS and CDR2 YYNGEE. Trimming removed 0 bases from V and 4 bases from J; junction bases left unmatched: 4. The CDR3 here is CASSVVLAGGADTQYF. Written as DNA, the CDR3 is TGTGCCAGCAGCGTAGTGCTAGCGGGAGGCGCAGATACGCAGTATTTT.

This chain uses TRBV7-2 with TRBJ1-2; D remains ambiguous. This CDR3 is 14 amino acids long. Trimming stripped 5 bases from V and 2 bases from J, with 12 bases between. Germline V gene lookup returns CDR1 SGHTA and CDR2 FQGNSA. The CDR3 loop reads CASSPSGANYGYTF. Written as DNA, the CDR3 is TGTGCCAGCAGCCCATCAGGAGCAAACTATGGCTACACCTTC.

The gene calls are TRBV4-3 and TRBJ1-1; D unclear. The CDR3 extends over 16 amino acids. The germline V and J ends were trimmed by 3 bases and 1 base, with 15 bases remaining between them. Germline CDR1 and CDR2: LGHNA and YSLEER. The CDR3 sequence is CASSQARGAGNTEAFF. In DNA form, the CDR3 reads TGCGCCAGCAGCCAGGCCCGAGGAGCAGGGAACACTGAAGCTTTCTTT.

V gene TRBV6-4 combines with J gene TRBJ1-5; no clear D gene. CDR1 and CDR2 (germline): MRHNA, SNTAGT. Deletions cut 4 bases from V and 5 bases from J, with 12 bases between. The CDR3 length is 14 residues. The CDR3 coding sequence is TGTGCCAGCAGTGTAACGGGGATGGATCAGCCCCAGCATTTT. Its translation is CASSVTGMDQPQHF.

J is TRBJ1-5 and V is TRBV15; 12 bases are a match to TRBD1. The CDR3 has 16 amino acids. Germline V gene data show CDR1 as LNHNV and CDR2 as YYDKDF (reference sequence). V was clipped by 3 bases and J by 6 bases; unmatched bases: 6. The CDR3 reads CATSSRDRGRGQPQHF. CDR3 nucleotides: TGTGCCACCAGCAGCCGGGACAGGGGGCGAGGTCAGCCCCAGCATTTT.

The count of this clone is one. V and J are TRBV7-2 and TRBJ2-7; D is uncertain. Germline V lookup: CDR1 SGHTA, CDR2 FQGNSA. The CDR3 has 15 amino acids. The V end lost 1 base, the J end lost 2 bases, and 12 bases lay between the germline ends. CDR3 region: CASSLVASNTYEQYF. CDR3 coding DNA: TGTGCCAGCAGCTTAGTAGCCAGCAATACCTACGAGCAGTACTTC.

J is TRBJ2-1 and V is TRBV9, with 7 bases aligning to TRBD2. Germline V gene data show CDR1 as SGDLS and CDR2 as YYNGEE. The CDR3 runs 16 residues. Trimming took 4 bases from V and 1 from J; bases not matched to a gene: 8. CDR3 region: CASSPERDLSYNEQFF. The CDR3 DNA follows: TGTGCCAGCAGCCCAGAGCGGGATTTATCCTACAATGAGCAGTTCTTC.

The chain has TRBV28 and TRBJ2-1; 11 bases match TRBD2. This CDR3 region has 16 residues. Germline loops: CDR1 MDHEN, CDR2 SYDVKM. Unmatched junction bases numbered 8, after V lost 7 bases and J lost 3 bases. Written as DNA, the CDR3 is TGTGCCAGCACGGATAGCGGGGGGGCCGGCTACAATGAGCAGTTCTTC. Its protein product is CASTDSGGAGYNEQFF.

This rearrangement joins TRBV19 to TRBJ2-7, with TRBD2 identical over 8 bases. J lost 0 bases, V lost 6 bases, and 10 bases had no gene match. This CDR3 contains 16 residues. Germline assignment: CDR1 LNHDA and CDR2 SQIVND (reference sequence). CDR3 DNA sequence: TGTGCCAGTAGCTCGGGGGGGCAGATCAGCTCCTACGAGCAGTACTTC. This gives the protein CASSSGGQISSYEQYF. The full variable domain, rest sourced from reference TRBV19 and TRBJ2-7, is DGGITQSPKYLFRKEGQNVTLSCEQNLNHDAMYWYRQDPGQGLRLIYYSQIVNDFQKGDIAEGYSVSREKKESFPLTVTSAQKNPTAFYLCASSSGGQISSYEQYFGPGTRLTVT.

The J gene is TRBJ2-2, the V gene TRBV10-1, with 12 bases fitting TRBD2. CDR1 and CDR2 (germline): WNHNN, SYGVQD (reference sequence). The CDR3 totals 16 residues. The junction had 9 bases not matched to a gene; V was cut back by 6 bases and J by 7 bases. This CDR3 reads CASSHLAGGPDGELFF. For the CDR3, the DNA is TGCGCCAGCAGCCATCTAGCGGGAGGGCCGGACGGGGAGCTGTTTTTT.

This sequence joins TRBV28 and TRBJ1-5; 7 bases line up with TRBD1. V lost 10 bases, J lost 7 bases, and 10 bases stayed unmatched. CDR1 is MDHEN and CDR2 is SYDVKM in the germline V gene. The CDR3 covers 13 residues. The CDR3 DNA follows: TGTGCCATAGAAGAGGGGGCGAGGCAGCCCCAGCATTTT. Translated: CAIEEGARQPQHF.

The CDR3 sequence: CASSSLTAFYEQYF. The CDR3 bases are TGTGCCAGCAGCTCCCTGACAGCTTTCTACGAGCAGTACTTC. The chain uses TRBV7-7 and TRBJ2-7, with a tentative D call TRBD1 (5 bases). Trimming cost V 4 bases and J 3 bases, with 13 bases left between them. Germline CDR1 reads SSHAT; CDR2 reads FNYEAQ (reference sequence). CDR3 size: 14 residues.

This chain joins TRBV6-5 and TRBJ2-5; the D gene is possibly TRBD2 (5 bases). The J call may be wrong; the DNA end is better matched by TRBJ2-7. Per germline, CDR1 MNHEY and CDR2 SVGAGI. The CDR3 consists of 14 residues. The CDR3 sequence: CASSRREYSYEQYF. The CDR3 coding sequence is TGTGCCAGCAGCCGCCGGGAATACTCCTACGAGCAGTACTTC.

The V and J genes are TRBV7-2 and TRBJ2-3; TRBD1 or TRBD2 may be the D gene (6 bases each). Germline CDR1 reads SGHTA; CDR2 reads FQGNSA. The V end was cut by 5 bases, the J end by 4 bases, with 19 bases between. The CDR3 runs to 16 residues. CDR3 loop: CASSPGTSTGADTQYF. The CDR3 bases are TGTGCCAGCAGCCCCGGGACATCCACGGGGGCAGATACGCAGTATTTT.

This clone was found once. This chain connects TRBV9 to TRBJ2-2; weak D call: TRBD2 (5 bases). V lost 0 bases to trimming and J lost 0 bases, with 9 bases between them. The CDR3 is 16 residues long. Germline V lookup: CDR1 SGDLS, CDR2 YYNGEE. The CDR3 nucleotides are TGTGCCAGCAGCGTAGTCCCGGGGACGAACACCGGGGAGCTGTTTTTT. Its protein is CASSVVPGTNTGELFF. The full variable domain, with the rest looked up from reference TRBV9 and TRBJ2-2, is DSGVTQTPKHLITATGQRVTLRCSPRSGDLSVYWYQQSLDQGLQFLIQYYNGEERAKGNILERFSAQQFPDLHSELNLSSLELGDSALYFCASSVVPGTNTGELFFGEGSRLTVL.

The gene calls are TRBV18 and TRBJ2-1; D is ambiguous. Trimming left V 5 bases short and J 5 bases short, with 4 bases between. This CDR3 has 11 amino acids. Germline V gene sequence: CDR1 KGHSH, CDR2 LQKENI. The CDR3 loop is CASSEDNEQFF. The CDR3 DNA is TGTGCCAGCTCAGAAGACAATGAGCAGTTCTTC.

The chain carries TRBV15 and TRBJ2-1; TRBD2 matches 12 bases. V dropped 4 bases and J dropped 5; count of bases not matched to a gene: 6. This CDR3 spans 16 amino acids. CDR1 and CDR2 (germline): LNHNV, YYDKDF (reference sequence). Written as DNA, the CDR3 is TGTGCCACCAGCACCCCGGGACTAGCGGGTAACAATGAGCAGTTCTTC. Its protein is CATSTPGLAGNNEQFF.

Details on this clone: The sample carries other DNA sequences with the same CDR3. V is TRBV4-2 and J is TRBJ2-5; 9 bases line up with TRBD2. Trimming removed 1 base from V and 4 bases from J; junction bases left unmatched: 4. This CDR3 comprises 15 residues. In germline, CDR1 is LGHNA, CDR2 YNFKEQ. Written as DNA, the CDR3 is TGTGCCAGCAGCCAAGGGCGCGGGGGGGGAGAGACCCAGTACTTC. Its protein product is CASSQGRGGGETQYF.